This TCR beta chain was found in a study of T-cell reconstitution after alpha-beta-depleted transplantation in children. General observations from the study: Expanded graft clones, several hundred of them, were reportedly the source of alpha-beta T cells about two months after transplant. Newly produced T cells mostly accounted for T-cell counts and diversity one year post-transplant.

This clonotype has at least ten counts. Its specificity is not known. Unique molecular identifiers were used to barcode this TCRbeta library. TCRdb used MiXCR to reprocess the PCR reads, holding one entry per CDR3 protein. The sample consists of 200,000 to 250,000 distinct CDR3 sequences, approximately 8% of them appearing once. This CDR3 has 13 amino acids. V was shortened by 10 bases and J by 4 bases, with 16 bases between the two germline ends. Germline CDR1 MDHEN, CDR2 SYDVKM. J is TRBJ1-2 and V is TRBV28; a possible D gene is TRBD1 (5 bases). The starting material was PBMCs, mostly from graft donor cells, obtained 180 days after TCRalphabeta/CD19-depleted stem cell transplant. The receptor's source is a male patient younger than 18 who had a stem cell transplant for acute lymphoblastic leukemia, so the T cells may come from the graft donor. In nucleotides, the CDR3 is TGTGCCACCCAGGGACGGACCCTCTATGGCTACACCTTC. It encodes CATQGRTLYGYTF.